Listed here are 4 T cell receptor beta chains from one sample, sequenced in a study of T cells expressing NK-cell markers. TCRdb reanalyzed the 5' RACE reads and collapses them to one entry per CDR3 protein, without DNA. The sample shows about 150,000 distinct CDR3 sequences, and about 12% sits with its ten largest clones. The sample taken for sequencing was blood T cells: a sorted CD56 or NKG2C T cell subset, CD4+ or CD8+ T cells, or bulk PBMC T cells (not recorded which). All receptors derive from a man aged 18-30 years in good health.

The chain joins TRBV12-3 or TRBV12-4 to TRBJ2-1. The CDR3 spans 13 residues. The CDR3 reads CASTLGFYNEQFF.

The chain combines TRBV29-1 with TRBJ2-1; TCRdb calls TRBD1, which cannot be checked without DNA. Germline V gives CDR1 SQVTM, CDR2 ANQGSEA. The CDR3 totals 13 residues. CDR3 in amino acids: CSVSGTLHNEQFF.

The chain links TRBV6-5 to TRBJ2-3; the D call from TCRdb, TRBD1, cannot be confirmed without DNA. CDR1 and CDR2 (germline): MNHEY, SVGAGI. CDR3 size: 15 residues. CDR3 region: CASRWVGGSTDTQYF.

This CDR3 reads CSATQGTGGPPASTDTQYF. The genes are TRBV20-1 and TRBJ2-3; the D call of TRBD1 rests on TCRdb alone, since no DNA is present to check it. The CDR3 spans 19 residues. Germline lookup yields CDR1 DFQATT and CDR2 SNEGSKA (reference sequence).